The 24 T cell receptor beta chains below come from one sample, sequenced in a study of post-analysis software for immune sequencing data. Broader study findings: Elevated frequency relative to controls characterized about 5 TRBV segments in patients, TRBV5-6, TRBV5-1 and TRBV20-1 among them.

The antigens these receptors bind are not known. Tagging with unique molecular identifiers was a feature of the TCR beta cDNA libraries. TCRdb reanalysed the PCR reads using MiXCR and keeps one entry per CDR3 protein. The repertoire includes about 540,000 distinct CDR3 sequences, 30% to 40% of them detected once, and approximately 6% sits in the top ten. The source material was blood. These receptors all stem from a girl aged 2 to 17 with multiple sclerosis.

V is TRBV20-1 and J is TRBJ1-1; 7 bases map to TRBD1. CDR1 DFQATT and CDR2 SNEGSKA come from the germline V gene (reference sequence). The V segment lost 3 bases and the J segment 5 bases; nucleotides outside the gene matches: 3. The CDR3 is made up of 12 amino acids. CDR3 residues: CSARPTGTEAFF. CDR3 DNA: TGCAGTGCTAGGCCGACAGGGACTGAAGCTTTCTTT.

The chain recombines TRBV4-1 with TRBJ1-1; D gene ambiguous. The ends were cut back, 5 bases at V and 4 bases at J, with 11 bases in the middle. CDR1 is MGHRA and CDR2 is YSYEKL in the germline V gene. The CDR3 is made up of 13 amino acids. The CDR3 sequence is CASSSLPGTEAFF. The CDR3 DNA sequence: TGCGCCAGCAGCTCATTACCGGGCACTGAAGCTTTCTTT.

With regard to this clonotype: The junction departs from germline at one end; a sequencing error may be responsible. The rearrangement links TRBV5-1 to TRBJ2-3, with TRBD2 as a possible D gene (6 bases). The length of the CDR3 is 14 residues. Per the germline V gene, CDR1 is SGHRS and CDR2 is YFSETQ. The CDR3: CASSLGDFTDTRYF. CDR3 DNA: TGCGCCAGCAGCTTGGGGGACTTTACAGATACGCGGTATTTT.

This clonotype was counted ten times or more. The chain recombines TRBV12-3 or TRBV12-4 with TRBJ2-3; no firm D call. The CDR3 is made up of 12 amino acids. Trimming left V 5 bases short and J 5 bases short, with 8 bases between. Here the CDR3 reads CASSRAGDTQYF. In nucleotides, the CDR3 is TGTGCCAGCAGTCGCGCCGGAGATACGCAGTATTTT.

This rearrangement joins TRBV20-1 to TRBJ2-7; 7 nucleotides line up with TRBD1. There are 14 residues in the CDR3. Germline V gene sequence: CDR1 DFQATT, CDR2 SNEGSKA (reference sequence). The trim removed 3 bases at V and 0 bases at J, leaving 5 bases unmatched. The DNA for the CDR3 is TGCAGTGCTAGGGGACAGCTCAGCTCCTACGAGCAGTACTTC. This translates into CSARGQLSSYEQYF.

This clonotype was observed a few times. The V and J genes are TRBV29-1 and TRBJ2-5; D possibly corresponds to TRBD2 (6 bases). CDR1 SQVTM and CDR2 ANQGSEA come from the germline V gene. V gave up 2 bases and J gave up 11 bases, with 15 bases separating them. The CDR3 spans 12 residues. CDR3: CSVERSPEGQYF. CDR3 nucleotides: TGCAGCGTTGAAAGGTCCCCGGAGGGGCAGTACTTC.

V and J are TRBV5-1 and TRBJ2-7; D call uncertain. The CDR3 loop spans 15 amino acids. Germline values: CDR1 SGHRS, CDR2 YFSETQ. V was shortened by 1 base and J by 1 base, with 12 bases between the two germline ends. This CDR3 reads CASSLYPDGSYEQYF. The CDR3 coding sequence is TGCGCCAGCAGCTTGTACCCGGACGGTTCCTACGAGCAGTACTTC.

This clonotype has a handful of counts. J is TRBJ1-1 and V is TRBV7-3, with no clear D. Germline values: CDR1 SGHTA, CDR2 FQGTGA. The CDR3 has 15 amino acids. V gave up 3 bases and J gave up 1 base, with 12 bases separating them. The CDR3 DNA follows: TGTGCCAGCAGCTTGTCTCTAGGTGCGAACACTGAAGCTTTCTTT. Translated, it gives CASSLSLGANTEAFF.

This chain links TRBV29-1 with TRBJ1-2; no reliable D call. This CDR3 has 12 amino acids. The germline V gene has CDR1 SQVTM and CDR2 ANQGSEA. CDR3 amino acids: CGGDALGSGYTF. Written as DNA, the CDR3 is TGCGGCGGGGATGCTTTAGGATCTGGCTACACCTTC.

This rearrangement joins TRBV9 to TRBJ1-1; maybe TRBD1 (5 bases). This CDR3 comprises 15 residues. V lost 4 bases, J lost 1 base, and 14 bases lay in between. CDR1 and CDR2 (germline): SGDLS, YYNGEE. The CDR3 protein is CASSPTGWANTEAFF. The CDR3 bases are TGTGCCAGCAGCCCAACAGGCTGGGCGAACACTGAAGCTTTCTTT. Together with reference TRBV9 and TRBJ1-1, the CDR3 gives the full variable domain: DSGVTQTPKHLITATGQRVTLRCSPRSGDLSVYWYQQSLDQGLQFLIQYYNGEERAKGNILERFSAQQFPDLHSELNLSSLELGDSALYFCASSPTGWANTEAFFGQGTRLTVV.

This chain joins TRBV5-5 and TRBJ2-2; D is unresolved. V lost 6 bases, J lost 7 bases, and 13 bases lay in between. Per germline, CDR1 SGHKS and CDR2 YYEKEE (reference sequence). This CDR3 is 13 amino acids long. The DNA of the CDR3 is TGTGCCAGCACCCTGATTGAGCGCGGGGAGCTGTTTTTT. Translation: CASTLIERGELFF. The full variable domain, in which reference TRBV5-5 and TRBJ2-2 provide the parts outside the CDR3, is DAGVTQSPTHLIKTRGQQVTLRCSPISGHKSVSWYQQVLGQGPQFIFQYYEKEERGRGNFPDRFSARQFPNYSSELNVNALLLGDSALYLCASTLIERGELFFGEGSRLTVL.

This clonotype has only a few counts. This chain links TRBV4-1 with TRBJ2-1, with 11 bases that match TRBD2. CDR1 and CDR2 (germline): MGHRA, YSYEKL. The CDR3 is 18 residues long. With V trimmed by 3 bases and J by 6 bases, 13 bases remained unmatched. Here the CDR3 DNA reads TGCGCCAGCAGCCACTCCACTCCCCTAGCGGGGGGCGCCAATGAGCAGTTCTTC. It codes for CASSHSTPLAGGANEQFF.

The V gene is TRBV7-2, the J gene TRBJ2-5; 8 nucleotides align to TRBD2. J lost 11 bases, V lost 4 bases, and 15 bases had no gene match. The germline V gene encodes CDR1 SGHTA and CDR2 FQGNSA. The CDR3 loop spans 15 amino acids. This chain's CDR3 is CASSSAGTRDPEQYF. The CDR3 DNA sequence: TGTGCCAGCAGCTCTGCCGGGACTAGAGATCCAGAGCAGTACTTC.

This clonotype was picked up a small number of times. In DNA form, the CDR3 reads TGTGCCAGCTGCGGAGGGAACTATGGCTACACCTTC. Amino acid sequence: CASCGGNYGYTF. The rearrangement uses TRBV5-6 and TRBJ1-2; D is unresolved. This CDR3 spans 12 amino acids. Trimming cost V 7 bases and J 2 bases, with 9 bases left between them. Germline V gene lookup returns CDR1 SGHDT and CDR2 YYEEEE.

The CDR3 region is CSASLRSGGVFGNEQFF. The CDR3 DNA is TGCAGTGCTAGCCTCAGGAGCGGGGGGGTTTTCGGCAATGAGCAGTTCTTC. The chain links TRBV20-1 to TRBJ2-1, with 10 positions matching TRBD2. V shed 3 bases and J 6 bases; nucleotides not matched to a gene: 14. The CDR3 sequence is 17 residues long. CDR1 is DFQATT and CDR2 is SNEGSKA in the germline V gene (reference sequence).

The genes are TRBV5-6 and TRBJ2-5, with D unclear. Germline CDR1 reads SGHDT; CDR2 reads YYEEEE. V lost 0 bases and J 1 base, leaving 10 bases between the germline ends. There are 15 residues in the CDR3. Written as DNA, the CDR3 is TGTGCCAGCAGCTTGGTCGCGACAATCCAAGAGACCCAGTACTTC. Translation: CASSLVATIQETQYF.

The chain joins TRBV20-1 to TRBJ1-5; the match to TRBD1 covers 12 bases. V lost 4 bases, J lost 5 bases, and 9 bases stayed unmatched. This CDR3 has 16 amino acids. Looked up from germline, CDR1 is DFQATT and CDR2 is SNEGSKA (reference sequence). The CDR3 coding sequence is TGCAGTGCTATGGGACAGGGGGCTCGAACAGATCAGCCCCAGCATTTT. This translates into CSAMGQGARTDQPQHF.

V gene TRBV9 combines with J gene TRBJ2-5; 7 nucleotides match TRBD1. With 0 bases clipped from V and 4 bases from J, the junction kept 3 bases outside the gene matches. CDR1 SGDLS and CDR2 YYNGEE come from the germline V gene. This CDR3 is built from 14 residues. CDR3 bases: TGTGCCAGCAGCGTAGGGGACAGAGTAGAGACCCAGTACTTC. This translates into CASSVGDRVETQYF. The full variable domain, in which reference TRBV9 and TRBJ2-5 provide the parts outside the CDR3, is DSGVTQTPKHLITATGQRVTLRCSPRSGDLSVYWYQQSLDQGLQFLIQYYNGEERAKGNILERFSAQQFPDLHSELNLSSLELGDSALYFCASSVGDRVETQYFGPGTRLLVL.

The chain recombines TRBV7-2 with TRBJ2-3, with 7 bases fitting TRBD1. The V gene end was trimmed by 5 bases and the J gene end by 4 bases; junction bases not matched to a gene: 6. This CDR3 has 14 amino acids. In germline, CDR1 is SGHTA, CDR2 FQGNSA. In nucleotides, the CDR3 is TGTGCCAGCAGCACCTTTGACAGGGCAGATACGCAGTATTTT. Its translation is CASSTFDRADTQYF.

This chain links TRBV7-8 with TRBJ2-1, with 8 bases aligning to TRBD1. Per germline, CDR1 SGHVS and CDR2 FQNEAQ. The CDR3 loop spans 15 amino acids. V was pared by 4 bases and J by 3 bases, with 5 bases of the junction left unmatched. The CDR3 reads CASSSQDRVYNEQFF. The CDR3 nucleotides are TGTGCCAGCAGCTCCCAGGACAGGGTCTACAATGAGCAGTTCTTC.

This clonotype has only a few counts. The chain links TRBV6-1 to TRBJ2-7, with unresolved D. The CDR3 length is 13 residues. Germline CDR1 reads MNHNS; CDR2 reads SASEGT. Trimming removed 7 bases at V and 2 bases at J, with 12 bases between. CDR3 nucleotide sequence: TGTGCCAGCACGCTGGCAACTACCTACGAGCAGTACTTC. This encodes CASTLATTYEQYF.

This clonotype was seen ten or more times. The CDR3 DNA reads as TGCGCCAGCAGTTTAGCGGGGGGCGCCTCCTACAATGAGCAGTTCTTC. Translating gives CASSLAGGASYNEQFF. The rearrangement joins TRBV5-1 to TRBJ2-1; 10 bases agree with TRBD2. CDR1 SGHRS and CDR2 YFSETQ come from the germline V gene. This CDR3 has 16 amino acids. The ends lost 5 bases at V and 0 bases at J; junction bases unmatched: 5. Together with reference TRBV5-1 and TRBJ2-1, the CDR3 gives the full variable domain: KAGVTQTPRYLIKTRGQQVTLSCSPISGHRSVSWYQQTPGQGLQFLFEYFSETQRNKGNFPGRFSGRQFSNSRSEMNVSTLELGDSALYLCASSLAGGASYNEQFFGPGTRLTVL.

This clonotype came up many times. The rearrangement uses TRBV29-1 and TRBJ2-1; D not certain. V lost 7 bases, J lost 8 bases, and 6 bases lay in between. CDR1 SQVTM and CDR2 ANQGSEA come from the germline V gene. The length of the CDR3 is 9 residues. CDR3 in DNA: TGCAGCGCTGAGGATGAGCAGTTCTTC. Translation gives CSAEDEQFF.

The rearrangement links TRBV20-1 to TRBJ1-1, with no clear D. Trimming stripped 7 bases from V and 7 bases from J, with 16 bases between. The CDR3 contains 12 residues. In germline, CDR1 is DFQATT, CDR2 SNEGSKA (reference sequence). The CDR3, as DNA: TGCAGTGTCGTCTTGCCAATGCTTGAAGCTTTCTTT. This encodes CSVVLPMLEAFF.